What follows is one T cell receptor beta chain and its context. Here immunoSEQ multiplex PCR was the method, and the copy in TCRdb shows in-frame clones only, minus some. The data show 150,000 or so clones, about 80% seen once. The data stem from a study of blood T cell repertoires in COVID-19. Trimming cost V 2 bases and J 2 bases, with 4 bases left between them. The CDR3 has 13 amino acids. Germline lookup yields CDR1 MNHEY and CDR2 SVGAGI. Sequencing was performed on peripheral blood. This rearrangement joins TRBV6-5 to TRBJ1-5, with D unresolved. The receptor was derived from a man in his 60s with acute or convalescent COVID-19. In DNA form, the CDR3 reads TGTGCCAGCAGTTACGGAGGCAATCAGCCCCAGCATTTT. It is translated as CASSYGGNQPQHF.